These 10 T cell receptor beta chains came from one sample sequenced in a study of breast tumors, draining lymph nodes, adjacent tissues. One entry per CDR3 protein, called by TCRdb with MiXCR from the multiplex PCR reads. Of tens of thousands of distinct CDR3 sequences in the sample, about a third were seen once. Sequenced: breast tumor tissue. The receptors were gathered from a female donor with breast cancer. Some clones in this sample may be carry-over from other donors' samples.

Ten or more counts support this clonotype. V and J are TRBV20-1 and TRBJ2-7, with D perhaps assigned TRBD1 or TRBD2 (6 bases each). The CDR3 length is 14 residues. Trimming removed 0 bases at V and 1 base at J, with 10 bases between. Germline CDR1 DFQATT, CDR2 SNEGSKA (reference sequence). In DNA, the CDR3 is TGCAGTGCTAGAGACCAAGGGGGGTCCTACGAGCAGTACTTC. It yields the protein CSARDQGGSYEQYF.

Many counts were recorded for this clonotype. The V gene is TRBV2, the J gene TRBJ2-3; TRBD2 agrees at 9 bases. The germline CDR1 and CDR2 sequences are SNHLY and FYNNEI. V trimming: 6 bases; J trimming: 0 bases; junction bases outside the gene matches: 4. The CDR3 is made up of 15 amino acids. The CDR3 here is CASRRTSASTDTQYF. In DNA, the CDR3 is TGTGCCAGCAGACGGACTAGCGCTAGCACAGATACGCAGTATTTT.

This clonotype came up many times. The germline gene is not matched at one end of the junction; a read error may be the cause. The CDR3 coding sequence is TGCGCCAGCAGCGAAGACATGACAGGCACAGATACGCAGTATTTT. It codes for CASSEDMTGTDTQYF. The rearrangement links TRBV4-3 to TRBJ2-3, with TRBD1 as a possible D gene (5 bases). Germline CDR1 and CDR2: LGHNA and YSLEER. The CDR3 loop spans 15 amino acids.

Ten or more counts support this clonotype. This rearrangement joins TRBV19 to TRBJ2-3, with 11 bases lining up with TRBD2. Trimming took 4 bases from V and 2 from J; bases not matched to a gene: 8. This CDR3 comprises 17 residues. The V gene's germline CDR1 is LNHDA and CDR2 SQIVND (reference sequence). The CDR3 spells CASSTVWTSGYTDTQYF. CDR3 in DNA: TGTGCCAGTAGTACAGTCTGGACTAGCGGGTACACAGATACGCAGTATTTT.

Judged by abundance, this clonotype is medium-sized. This chain links TRBV10-1 with TRBJ2-3; possible D gene TRBD2, 6 bases. V lost 0 bases, J lost 7 bases, and 17 bases lay in between. The CDR3 is 16 amino acids. CDR1 is WNHNN, CDR2 SYGVQD, per germline (reference sequence). CDR3 protein: CASSESSGVTRHTQYF. For the CDR3, the DNA is TGCGCCAGCAGTGAGTCGTCGGGAGTGACGCGCCATACGCAGTATTTT.

By share of the sample, this clonotype is medium-sized. This chain joins TRBV12-3 or TRBV12-4 and TRBJ2-7, with D possibly matching TRBD1 (6 bases). Trimming left V 3 bases short and J 6 bases short, with 15 bases between. CDR3 size: 14 residues. The CDR3 loop reads CASSFSSQGSEQYF. CDR3 DNA: TGTGCCAGCAGTTTTAGTAGCCAGGGGAGCGAGCAGTACTTC.

This clonotype was observed a handful of times. V usage is TRBV27 and J usage is TRBJ2-1; 7 nucleotides line up with TRBD2. Germline trimming cut 3 bases from V and 8 bases from J; bases unmatched to any gene: 10. This CDR3 spans 15 amino acids. Germline V gene sequence: CDR1 MNHEY, CDR2 SMNVEV (reference sequence). The CDR3 nucleotides read TGTGCCAGCAGTTTCTTTGGGAGGGCAGTGGATGAGCAGTTCTTC. Its translation: CASSFFGRAVDEQFF.

This clonotype was counted ten times or more. V usage is TRBV18 and J usage is TRBJ2-2; TRBD1 matches 8 bases. V was clipped by 4 bases and J by 8 bases; unmatched bases: 9. The germline V gene encodes CDR1 KGHSH and CDR2 LQKENI. This CDR3 has 15 amino acids. The DNA for the CDR3 is TGTGCCAGCTCACACGCGGACAGGGTTGGAGGGGAGCTGTTTTTT. Translating gives CASSHADRVGGELFF.

This clonotype was recorded many times. The V call is TRBV19, the J call TRBJ2-3; D is perhaps TRBD1 or TRBD2 (5 bases each). V lost 6 bases and J lost 1, with 11 bases in between. The CDR3 covers 14 residues. Germline V gene data show CDR1 as LNHDA and CDR2 as SQIVND (reference sequence). Here the CDR3 DNA reads TGTGCCAGTAGCCCAGTGGGGGGCACAGATACGCAGTATTTT. Amino acids: CASSPVGGTDTQYF.

In this sample, this clonotype is medium-sized (0.01 to 0.1%). The CDR3, as DNA: TGCAGTGCCCAGATTCCCACAGATACGCAGTATTTT. Translating gives CSAQIPTDTQYF. The rearrangement links TRBV20-1 to TRBJ2-3; no definite D call. Trimming stripped 6 bases from V and 2 bases from J, with 9 bases between. The CDR3 has 12 amino acids. Per germline, CDR1 DFQATT and CDR2 SNEGSKA (reference sequence).